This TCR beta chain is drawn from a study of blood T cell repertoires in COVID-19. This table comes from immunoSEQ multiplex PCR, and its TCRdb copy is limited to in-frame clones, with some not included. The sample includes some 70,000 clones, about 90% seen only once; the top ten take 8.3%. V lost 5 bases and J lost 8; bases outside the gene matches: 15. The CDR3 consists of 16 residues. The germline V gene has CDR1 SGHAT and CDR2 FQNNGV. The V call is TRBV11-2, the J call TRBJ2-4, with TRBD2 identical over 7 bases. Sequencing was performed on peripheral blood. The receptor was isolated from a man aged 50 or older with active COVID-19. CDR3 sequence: CASSPTRDQGGDIQYF. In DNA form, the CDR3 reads TGTGCCAGCAGCCCAACCAGAGATCAGGGAGGGGACATTCAGTACTTC.